This TCR beta chain was obtained from a study of blood T cells in healthy people across ages (dated by TCRdb to the mid-2010s). Turning to the overall study: In model experiments, template switching captured roughly one uniquely barcoded TCR beta cDNA molecule for every two T cells. To track age-related changes in TCR beta repertoire diversity, the study relied on deep sequencing normalized with unique cDNA molecular identifiers. Donors were grouped into four age groups: young (average roughly 17 years), middle-aged (about 40), aged (around 66) and long-lived (approximately 82). Two additional independent replicas of 1 million unique cDNA reads from the same blood draw were analyzed for two donors (one aged 18 to 30 and one aged 80 or older).

Concerning this clonotype itself: Its antigen is unknown. No much larger clonotype is one base removed from it; base qualities were not supplied.

The CDR3 spans 16 residues, from the cysteine through the phenylalanine. Only CDR3 DNA is held: 48 bases, read in frame from base 1. CDR1 is given as MDHEN and CDR2 as SYDVKM, both from the germline V gene. V drops 6 bases and J drops 1 base, leaving 18 bases in between. The paper as a whole reports these results and caveats: Observed TCR beta diversity per million T cells fell roughly linearly with age, and a significant reduction was already apparent by age around 40. Bulk unsorted PBMC profiling prevented conclusive comparison of naive and antigen-experienced compartments. Donor CMV infection status was unknown, potentially confounding age-related changes in expanded clonotypes. Estimates of total diversity based on one million sequenced T cells were regarded as lower bounds and as underestimates. The percentage of naive T cells measured by flow cytometry correlated strongly with observed TCR beta diversity. The long-lived group showed more naive CD4+ T cells, fewer expanded clones and increased TCR diversity than the aged group, suggesting age selection.

The method was 5' RACE. The sample was run on an Illumina HiSeq 2500. A second about 7 to 12 cycle PCR used a sample-barcoded 5' primer and a J-beta primer mix. A unique molecular identifier was introduced onto each TCR beta cDNA molecule by a template-switch 5' adaptor carrying 12 random nucleotides. Each sample yielded at least 3 million CDR3-containing paired-end reads. First-strand cDNA synthesis was performed from all RNA using the Mint cDNA synthesis kit, with priming by a TRBC-specific oligonucleotide. All cDNA was treated with uracil-DNA glycosylase and then went through a first 18-cycle PCR with the universal primers M1SS and BC2_uni_R. Per the authors' processing: Normalization of each sample was performed by random selection of 1 million high-quality reads, each carrying a distinct molecular identifier. Instead of being binned into consensus sequences, reads that shared molecular identifiers were thrown out. MiTCR, run with a Q25 quality threshold and the strictest error-elimination algorithm, handled CDR3 identification, clonotype clustering and error correction. A nonparametric unseen species model with Euler transformation was used to estimate a lower bound on total TCR beta diversity. In-frame beta chains were kept once TCRdb had trimmed the public reads at Q25 with fastp and called clones with MiXCR. Rows are unified per CDR3 protein, each entry keeping the most common DNA and genes. TCRdb's processing, not the study's, gives the V and J calls here. The sample table shows approximately 780,000 distinct CDR3 sequences, and roughly 25% are seen once. 2.5% to 3.5% of the sample is taken by the ten largest.

The 39 donors, aged about 6 to 95 years, were systemically healthy Caucasian individuals from Russia. Each donor gave approximately 9.3 milliliters of peripheral blood, collected into EDTA-treated Vacutainer tubes. Ficoll-Paque density-gradient centrifugation was used to isolate PBMCs, with at least 6.5 million per sample. Total RNA, at least 5 micrograms per sample, was extracted from PBMCs with Trizol reagent. For every donor, flow cytometry on a PBMC aliquot measured the percentage of naive CD45RAhigh/CD27high T cells. These records were also assigned to another study, of T cells of mothers and their children. The second study's authors report: Nine systemically healthy Caucasian individuals served as donors, namely three mothers together with their six children. cDNA synthesis consumed the entire amount of extracted RNA, loaded at roughly 1.5 ug RNA in each 15 ul reaction. In the second PCR, the M1S primer introduced both the sample barcodes and 2-4 random nucleotides. Over 9.5 million TCR beta CDR3 reads were obtained for each mother, and 2.5 million to 3 million reads were obtained for each child. In both related and unrelated pairs, thymic selection shapes the output of TCR recombination in a similar way, with inherited differences having only a minor effect. Related mother-child pairs always showed normalized repertoire overlap that was slightly higher than in unrelated mother-child pairs, though the difference was never significant. No persistent microchimeric T cell clones were found, with a detection sensitivity of roughly 92 clones per million clonotypes. Deep NGS was used in the study to compare the TCR beta repertoires of mothers and children and to look for features that separate related mother-child pairs from unrelated individuals. The mean age was roughly 36 +/- 4 years for the mothers and approximately 11 +/- 4 years for the children. After adapter ligation with NEBNext reagents, the libraries were sequenced on Illumina HiSeq 2000 with 100+100 nt paired-end reads. To prevent cross-contamination, the mother and child libraries were prepared one month apart and sequenced in separate runs. Each donor had between 500,000 and 2,000,000 distinct TCR beta clonotypes identified. Naive TCR beta clonotypes were estimated from low-frequency clonotypes matched to each donor's FACS-determined naive share, without sorting.

The TCR comes from a boy between 5 and 17 years old in good health. The chain was built from TRBV28 and TRBJ1-1; TRBD1 is possibly the D segment (6 matching bases). Sequences were obtained from blood. The CDR3 region reads CASSPPGLGANTEAFF. The DNA sequence follows: TGTGCCAGCAGCCCGCCCGGACTGGGGGCGAACACTGAAGCTTTCTTT.